This T cell receptor beta chain was recovered during a study of T cell repertoires in cytomegalovirus infection. TCRdb re-called the reads with MiXCR, one entry per CDR3 protein. This table has 900,000 to 950,000 distinct CDR3 sequences, approximately 30% appearing once. Findings and caveats of the study: CMV-specific TCR beta clonotypes restricted by HLA-C dominated the ex vivo response.

This clonotype was counted only a few times. Its antigen is unidentified. Deletions cut 2 bases from V and 8 bases from J, with 12 bases between. Germline V gene sequence: CDR1 MNHNY, CDR2 SVGAGI (reference sequence). The CDR3 covers 14 residues. The J gene is TRBJ1-4, the V gene TRBV6-6; D is uncertain. The specimen comprised cultured CD8+ T cells from PBMCs, sampled from culture after CMV antigen stimulation. The clonotype originates from a human donor in good health (CMV status not recorded). Some clones in this sample may be carry-over from other donors' samples. The DNA for the CDR3 is TGTGCCAGCAGTTACACCCCGGAGCGCGAAAAACTGTTTTTT. Amino acid sequence: CASSYTPEREKLFF.